This TCR beta chain was obtained from a study of T cells in Graves' hyperthyroidism and ophthalmopathy (dated by TCRdb to the late 2010s). Context from the whole study: Peripheral blood samples were taken at the time of initial diagnosis, prior to any treatment. To identify TCR V-J signatures that set the groups apart, the researchers used a discovery cohort of 100 patients, made up of about 44 with Graves' ophthalmopathy and some 56 with stable Graves' hyperthyroidism. Whether ophthalmopathy could be predicted prospectively was tested in an independent validation cohort made up of 18 hyperthyroidism patients plus 17 patients who later progressed to ophthalmopathy. For training and testing, the 100 or so patients in the discovery cohort were randomly divided in a 7:3 ratio. In more than 5 Graves' hyperthyroidism patients, the study also compared T-cell repertoires from thyroid tissue with T-cell repertoires from blood. After sampling, hyperthyroidism patients received methimazole starting at 30 mg daily, and ophthalmopathy patients received high-dose intravenous methylprednisolone. The paper describes TCR Vbeta CDR3 sequencing of more than 120 peripheral blood samples, made up of 43 ophthalmopathy patients, over 70 hyperthyroidism patients and 17 progressor patients.

This clonotype was seen at least ten times. Its recognized antigen is unknown. Base qualities are not provided; no much larger clone lies one nucleotide away. Results the study describes overall, beyond this receptor: Sample size was not statistically predetermined, and blinding of investigators to group allocation was not performed. During validation, the model predicted progression to ophthalmopathy a median of about 6.5 months ahead of onset, with roughly 65% sensitivity and less than 85% specificity. Most expanded thyroid clonotypes (frequency above 0.001) were also detected in blood, suggesting blood repertoires may reflect thyroid immune responses. In cross-validation, a model built on a 13 V-J signature told ophthalmopathy apart from stable hyperthyroidism with under 90% sensitivity and 81% to 82% specificity, and in testing the same model reached 80%/75%.

For CDR1 and CDR2, the germline V gene lists SGHTA and FQGNSA. Including the terminal cysteine and phenylalanine, the CDR3 comprises 14 residues. Only the CDR3 DNA stays, 42 bases, in frame from base 1. Cut back by 5 bases and 7 bases, the V and J ends lie 18 bases apart. The TCR beta CDR3 regions were amplified from RNA transcripts. For the first round of RT-PCR on the TCR CDR3, the HTBI primer set was used together with the Qiagen OneStep RT-PCR kit. Libraries were constructed in a second round of multiplex PCR, after which size selection and purification were carried out. Libraries were sequenced paired-end with 100 bp reads on an Illumina HiSeq2000. On the authors' methods: SOAPnuke was used to process the raw data, throwing out any read that contained adapters or uncalled bases, had a mean Phred below 15, or lacked an exact constant-primer or identifier match. High-quality paired reads were merged with COPE v1.2.5, and unique nucleotide sequences were defined as clonotypes. MiTCR v1.1 was used to align clonotypes to the IMGT TRBV, TRBD and TRBJ reference segments. The analysis was restricted to V-J combinations with a frequency above 0.0001, which together covered just over 98% of the repertoires. The TCS score was defined as F50 (clonal expansion) divided by E x V (chaos), with BLOSUM62-based TCRdist calculated between CDR3 peptides within each V-J. Welch's t-statistics and random forest reduced just over 500 V-J features to 13, which were used in a naive Bayes classifier (R e1071). In TCRdb, the public reads were trimmed at Q25 with fastp and aligned with MiXCR, with productive beta chains retained. Rows with one shared CDR3 protein collapse into an entry with the most common genes and DNA. Clone size and V and J calls follow TCRdb, not the original study. The sample yields some 720,000 distinct CDR3 sequences; 15% to 20% were counted once. The ten largest clones add up to around 7.7% of the sample.

Stable Graves' hyperthyroidism was defined as no progression to ophthalmopathy during 18 months of follow-up. Hyperthyroidism patients were aged 18 to 65 years and newly diagnosed, with disease duration of less than 2 months. Exclusion was applied to patients with uncontrolled infections, other autoimmune diseases, pregnancy or lactation. Diagnoses were based on clinical symptoms, serum thyroxine and TRAb, thyroid ultrasound and orbital computed tomography. PBMCs were isolated from 10 ml of fresh peripheral blood by Ficoll-Paque density gradient centrifugation. Total RNA was extracted with Trizol reagent, and quality was checked on an Agilent 2100 Bioanalyzer.

The chain is assembled from TRBV7-2 and TRBJ2-7, with the D gene uncertain. Sequences were obtained from blood. The clonotype originates from a young man with Graves' hyperthyroidism. The CDR3 loop reads CASSLSLGPSEQYF. The DNA is as follows: TGTGCCAGCAGCCTGAGCTTAGGGCCTTCTGAGCAGTACTTC.